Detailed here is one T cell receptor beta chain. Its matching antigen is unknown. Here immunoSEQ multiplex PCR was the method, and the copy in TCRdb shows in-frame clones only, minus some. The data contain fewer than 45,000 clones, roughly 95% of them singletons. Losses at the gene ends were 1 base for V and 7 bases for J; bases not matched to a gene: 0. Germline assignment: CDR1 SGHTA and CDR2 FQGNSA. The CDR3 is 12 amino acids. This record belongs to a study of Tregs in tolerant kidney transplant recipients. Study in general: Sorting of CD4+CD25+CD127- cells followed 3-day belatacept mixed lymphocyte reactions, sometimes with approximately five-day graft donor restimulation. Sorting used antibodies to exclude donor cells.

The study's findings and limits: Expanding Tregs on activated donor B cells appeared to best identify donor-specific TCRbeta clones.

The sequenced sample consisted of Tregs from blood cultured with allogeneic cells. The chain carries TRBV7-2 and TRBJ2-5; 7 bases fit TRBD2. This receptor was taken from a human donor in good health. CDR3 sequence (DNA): TGTGCCAGCAGCTTAGGCGGGGGGACCCAGTACTTC. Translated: CASSLGGGTQYF.